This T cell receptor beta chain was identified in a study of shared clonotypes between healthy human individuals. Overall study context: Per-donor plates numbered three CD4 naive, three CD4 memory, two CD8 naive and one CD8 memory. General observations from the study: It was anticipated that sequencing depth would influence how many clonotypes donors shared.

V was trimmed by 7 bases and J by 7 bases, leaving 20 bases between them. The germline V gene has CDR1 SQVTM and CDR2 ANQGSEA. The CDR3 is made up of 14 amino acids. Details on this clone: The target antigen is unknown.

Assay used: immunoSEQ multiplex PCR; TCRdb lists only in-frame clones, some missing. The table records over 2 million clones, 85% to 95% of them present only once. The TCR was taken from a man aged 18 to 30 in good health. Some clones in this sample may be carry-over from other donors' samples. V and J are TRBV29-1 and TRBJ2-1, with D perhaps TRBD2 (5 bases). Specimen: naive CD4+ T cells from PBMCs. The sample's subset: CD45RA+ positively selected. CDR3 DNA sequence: TGCAGCGGTGTGGGTAGGACTGCGCGTAATGAGCAGTTCTTC. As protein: CSGVGRTARNEQFF.